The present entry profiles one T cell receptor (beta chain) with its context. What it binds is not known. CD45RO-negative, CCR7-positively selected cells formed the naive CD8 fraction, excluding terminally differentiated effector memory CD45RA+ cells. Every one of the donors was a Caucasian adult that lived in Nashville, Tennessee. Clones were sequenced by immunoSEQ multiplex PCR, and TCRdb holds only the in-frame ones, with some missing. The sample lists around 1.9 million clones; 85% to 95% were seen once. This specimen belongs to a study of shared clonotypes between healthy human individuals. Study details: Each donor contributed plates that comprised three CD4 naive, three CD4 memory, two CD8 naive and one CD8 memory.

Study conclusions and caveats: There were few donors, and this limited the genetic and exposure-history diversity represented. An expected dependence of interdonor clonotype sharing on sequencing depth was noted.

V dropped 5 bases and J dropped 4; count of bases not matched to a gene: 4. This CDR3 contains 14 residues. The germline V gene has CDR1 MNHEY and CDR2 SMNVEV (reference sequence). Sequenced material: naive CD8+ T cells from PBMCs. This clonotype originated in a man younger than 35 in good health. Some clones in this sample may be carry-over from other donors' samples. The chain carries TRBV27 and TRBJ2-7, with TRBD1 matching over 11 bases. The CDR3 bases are TGTGCCAGCAGTAAGGACAGGGGGCGATACGAGCAGTACTTC. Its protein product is CASSKDRGRYEQYF.